Presented here are 13 T cell receptor beta chains from one specimen sequenced in a study of Ad26.COV2.S vaccination and SARS-CoV-2 variants. Specified treatment: roughly 19 received Ad26.COV2.S at low or high dose, single or two shots; about 5 received placebo; per-sample allocation not given. Sampling occurred on day 63 after the first vaccine or placebo injection. This table comes from immunoSEQ multiplex PCR, and its TCRdb copy is limited to in-frame clones, with some not included. In the table there are over 300,000 clones, about four fifths of which are singletons. The source was peripheral blood, collected in a trial of Ad26.COV2.S vaccine versus placebo. The receptors originated from a person between 18 and 60 years old who received the Ad26.COV2.S COVID-19 vaccine or a placebo.

This clone was observed a few times. V gene TRBV25-1 combines with J gene TRBJ2-1; 9 bases are a match to TRBD2. V dropped 5 bases and J dropped 3; count of bases not matched to a gene: 2. Germline V CDR1 and CDR2: MGHDK, SYGVNS. This CDR3 spans 14 amino acids. DNA for the CDR3: TGTGCCAGCAGTCTAGCGGGATACTACAATGAGCAGTTCTTC. Translating it yields CASSLAGYYNEQFF.

This clone was counted between two and nine times. V and J are TRBV7-3 and TRBJ1-1; D is perhaps TRBD1 (5 bases). The V and J ends lost 5 bases and 10 bases respectively, with 14 bases between them. This CDR3 is 12 amino acids long. Germline values: CDR1 SGHTA, CDR2 FQGTGA. The CDR3 coding sequence is TGTGCCAGCAGCCCAACCCAGGGCACAGCTTTCTTT. Residues: CASSPTQGTAFF.

This chain uses TRBV15 with TRBJ2-2, with D possibly matching TRBD1 (5 bases). Germline-derived CDR1 and CDR2 are LNHNV and YYDKDF (reference sequence). Trimming shortened V by 6 bases and J by 1 base, and 18 bases separated the two germline ends. The CDR3 covers 17 residues. Here the CDR3 reads CATRKAAGALNTGELFF. CDR3 in DNA: TGTGCCACCAGGAAGGCGGCTGGGGCCCTGAACACCGGGGAGCTGTTTTTT.

This chain uses TRBV19 with TRBJ1-1; D not resolved. The CDR3 is 14 residues long. V was shortened by 5 bases and J by 1 base, with 11 bases between the two germline ends. CDR1 LNHDA and CDR2 SQIVND come from the germline V gene (reference sequence). For the CDR3, the DNA is TGTGCCAGTAGTGACCCGGGCGCGAACACTGAAGCTTTCTTT. Protein product: CASSDPGANTEAFF.

The genes are TRBV25-1 and TRBJ1-1; 9 bases are shared with TRBD1. The trim removed 7 bases at V and 10 bases at J, leaving 7 bases unmatched. Germline V gene lookup returns CDR1 MGHDK and CDR2 SYGVNS. The CDR3 extends over 12 amino acids. This CDR3 is CASKDRGARAFF. CDR3 DNA: TGTGCCAGCAAGGACAGGGGCGCGCGAGCTTTCTTT. The whole variable domain, filled in from reference TRBV25-1 and TRBJ1-1, reads EADIYQTPRYLVIGTGKKITLECSQTMGHDKMYWYQQDPGMELHLIHYSYGVNSTEKGDLSSESTVSRIRTEHFPLTLESARPSHTSQYLCASKDRGARAFFGQGTRLTVV.

The chain employs TRBV5-4 and TRBJ2-7; D unclear. The CDR3 has 11 amino acids. Trimming shortened V by 4 bases and J by 5 bases, and 7 bases separated the two germline ends. Germline V gene sequence: CDR1 SGHNT, CDR2 YYREEE (reference sequence). CDR3 amino acids: CASSGLDEQYF. The CDR3 DNA follows: TGTGCCAGCAGCGGTTTAGACGAGCAGTACTTC.

The V and J genes are TRBV11-2 and TRBJ2-5; D not resolved. Trimming left V 7 bases short and J 2 bases short, with 8 bases between. Germline V gene lookup returns CDR1 SGHAT and CDR2 FQNNGV. The CDR3 has 12 amino acids. The CDR3: CASKNPQETQYF. CDR3 nucleotide sequence: TGTGCCAGCAAGAACCCTCAAGAGACCCAGTACTTC.

The chain has TRBV7-9 and TRBJ1-2; weak D call: TRBD1 (5 bases). The germline V gene has CDR1 SEHNR and CDR2 FQNEAQ (reference sequence). The CDR3 has 15 residues. The germline V and J ends were trimmed by 9 bases and 0 bases, with 17 bases remaining between them. The CDR3 here is CARMGQGATNYGYTF. As DNA, the CDR3 is TGTGCCAGAATGGGGCAGGGAGCGACTAACTATGGCTACACCTTC.

The chain is built from TRBV2 and TRBJ1-2, with 7 bases lining up with TRBD1. In germline, CDR1 is SNHLY, CDR2 FYNNEI. The CDR3 is 13 amino acids. V lost 6 bases and J lost 5; bases outside the gene matches: 6. The DNA of the CDR3 is TGTGCCAGCAGCGCCGGGACAGAGTATGGCTACACCTTC. Amino acids: CASSAGTEYGYTF.

The chain uses TRBV3-1 (or the pseudogene TRBV3-2) and TRBJ1-5; D uncertain. Germline V lookup: CDR1 LGHDT, CDR2 YNNKEL (reference sequence). V shed 3 bases and J shed 6 bases, with 9 bases lying between them. This CDR3 region has 13 residues. Written as DNA, the CDR3 is TGTGCCAGCAGCCAGGGTCCGGGTCAGCCCCAGCATTTT. Its protein product is CASSQGPGQPQHF.

The chain couples TRBV3-1 (or the pseudogene TRBV3-2) to TRBJ1-4; D not resolved. Germline CDR1 is LGHDT and CDR2 is YNNKEL (reference sequence). V was clipped by 6 bases and J by 10 bases, with 15 bases between them. The length of the CDR3 is 13 residues. This CDR3 is CASRGPETSKLFF. The CDR3 DNA sequence: TGTGCCAGCAGAGGACCGGAGACGTCAAAACTGTTTTTT.

V is TRBV4-3 and J is TRBJ2-7; D gene ambiguous. Germline lookup yields CDR1 LGHNA and CDR2 YSLEER. The germline V and J ends were trimmed by 3 bases and 3 bases, with 15 bases remaining between them. The CDR3 extends over 15 amino acids. The CDR3 region has the DNA TGCGCCAGCAGCCAGAAGTCCGGGTTGGACTACGAGCAGTACTTC. Protein: CASSQKSGLDYEQYF.

This chain uses TRBV18 with TRBJ1-2; no clear D. CDR3 size: 18 residues. V shed 0 bases and J shed 1 base, with 18 bases lying between them. CDR1 is KGHSH and CDR2 is LQKENI in the germline V gene. This CDR3 is CASSPPRSSILVNYGYTF. Written as DNA, the CDR3 is TGTGCCAGCTCACCACCCAGATCTTCTATCTTGGTTAACTATGGCTACACCTTC.